The T cell receptor (beta chain) under discussion was sequenced for a study of blood T cell repertoires in COVID-19. At the level of the study: Samples of COVID-19 (acute and convalescent) were obtained from the United States, Italy and Spain. PBMCs, B-cell-depleted T cells, or T cells were the source of the cDNA or gDNA that made up the material.

Authors' data handling: Using reference gene primer amplification, nucleated cell counts were estimated. Clones were read by immunoSEQ multiplex PCR, and TCRdb kept only the in-frame ones, dropping some. V, J and clone size are those of that table, while D and trimming were read from the DNA. The sample includes around 40,000 clones, 85% of them seen just once. The CDR3 has 15 residues. V was pared by 2 bases and J by 2 bases, with 9 bases between. The germline gives CDR1 SEHNR, CDR2 FQNEAQ (reference sequence). This clone rates as medium-sized. This receptor was taken from a human donor in a cohort sampled during active COVID-19. The material sequenced was peripheral blood. The chain has TRBV7-9 and TRBJ1-4; D gene ambiguous. The CDR3 here is CASSLQRFTNEKLFF. The CDR3 nucleotides are TGTGCCAGCAGCTTACAGAGGTTTACTAATGAAAAACTGTTTTTT.